The 15 T cell receptor beta chains in this list originate from one sample, sequenced in a study of Ad26.COV2.S vaccination and SARS-CoV-2 variants. TCRdb keeps only in-frame clones here, not all; method: immunoSEQ multiplex PCR. Among some 320,000 clones listed, just over 85% were seen once. The treatment was: 19 received Ad26.COV2.S at low or high dose, single or two shots; about five received placebo; per-sample allocation not given. Specimens were obtained on day 63 following the first vaccine or placebo injection. The specimen was peripheral blood, collected in a trial of Ad26.COV2.S vaccine versus placebo. The origin of the receptors is a person aged 18-60 years who received the Ad26.COV2.S COVID-19 vaccine or a placebo.

The genes are TRBV19 and TRBJ1-2; the match to TRBD1 covers 11 bases. Germline-derived CDR1 and CDR2 are LNHDA and SQIVND (reference sequence). The CDR3 consists of 13 residues. With 9 bases clipped from V and 3 bases from J, the junction kept 3 bases outside the gene matches. In nucleotides, the CDR3 is TGTGCCAGCCGGGGACAGGGGGACTATGGCTACACCTTC. Translating it yields CASRGQGDYGYTF.

This clone was observed once. V gene TRBV13 combines with J gene TRBJ2-1; TRBD1 matches 9 bases. The CDR3 has 13 amino acids. The V gene's germline CDR1 is PRHDT and CDR2 FYEKMQ (reference sequence). The junction had 5 bases not matched to a gene; V was cut back by 5 bases and J by 9 bases. As DNA, the CDR3 is TGTGCCAGCAGCCCCGGACAGGGGACTGAGCAGTTCTTC. Its protein is CASSPGQGTEQFF.

The chain recombines TRBV11-2 with TRBJ2-7; D is uncertain. This CDR3 spans 12 amino acids. The ends were cut back, 4 bases at V and 3 bases at J, with 7 bases in the middle. Germline lookup yields CDR1 SGHAT and CDR2 FQNNGV. The CDR3 nucleotides read TGTGCCAGCAGCTCCGGTGTCTACGAGCAGTACTTC. Amino acid sequence: CASSSGVYEQYF.

The J gene is TRBJ2-3, the V gene TRBV3-1 (or the pseudogene TRBV3-2); D perhaps matches TRBD2 (7 bases). The germline CDR1 and CDR2 sequences are LGHDT and YNNKEL (reference sequence). V shed 4 bases and J shed 5 bases, with 13 bases lying between them. The CDR3 length is 14 residues. In DNA form, the CDR3 reads TGTGCCAGCAGCCGGGAGGGGGGGCGAGATACGCAGTATTTT. Its translation: CASSREGGRDTQYF.

The CDR3 DNA follows: TGTGCCAGCAGAAAGGGGGAACTGATCTATGGCTACACCTTC. This codes for CASRKGELIYGYTF. J is TRBJ1-2 and V is TRBV6-5; possibly TRBD1 for D (6 bases). CDR3 length equals 14 residues. V lost 6 bases to trimming and J lost 4 bases, with 15 bases between them. CDR1 and CDR2 (germline): MNHEY, SVGAGI.

This sequence joins TRBV19 and TRBJ1-2; possibly TRBD1 for D (6 bases). The CDR3 consists of 15 residues. Germline V gene data show CDR1 as LNHDA and CDR2 as SQIVND (reference sequence). V was cut by 5 bases and J by 4 bases, with 17 bases left in between. CDR3 DNA: TGTGCCAGTAGTCCTCAAGGGGGGCGCGGCTATGGCTACACCTTC. This gives the protein CASSPQGGRGYGYTF.

The chain combines TRBV19 with TRBJ1-1; 8 nucleotides align to TRBD1. The V segment lost 2 bases and the J segment 0 bases; nucleotides outside the gene matches: 14. The CDR3 has 19 amino acids. Germline V gene lookup returns CDR1 LNHDA and CDR2 SQIVND (reference sequence). The CDR3 here is CASSIISWDRRDLNTEAFF. The DNA of the CDR3 is TGTGCCAGTAGTATAATCTCTTGGGACAGGAGGGACTTGAACACTGAAGCTTTCTTT.

The sample holds one count of this clone. This chain joins TRBV7-6 and TRBJ1-3; D is ambiguous. This CDR3 spans 13 amino acids. In germline, CDR1 is SGHVS, CDR2 FNYEAQ. V was shortened by 0 bases and J by 8 bases, with 8 bases between the two germline ends. The CDR3, as DNA: TGTGCCAGCAGCTTAGCGTTTTTGGACACCATATATTTT. Protein sequence: CASSLAFLDTIYF. The variable domain in full, with the rest retrieved from reference TRBV7-6 and TRBJ1-3, is GAGVSQSPRYKVTKRGQDVALRCDPISGHVSLYWYRQALGQGPEFLTYFNYEAQQDKSGLPNDRFSAERPEGSISTLTIQRTEQRDSAMYRCASSLAFLDTIYFGEGSWLTVV.

CDR3 nucleotide sequence: TGTGCCTGGAAACTAGATGCTAACTATGGCTACACCTTC. Translating it yields CAWKLDANYGYTF. This sequence joins TRBV30 and TRBJ1-2; D gene uncertain. V was cut by 4 bases and J by 0 bases, with 9 bases left in between. Germline V gene sequence: CDR1 GTSNPN, CDR2 SVGIG (reference sequence). CDR3 length: 13 residues.

J is TRBJ2-1 and V is TRBV7-3; D unclear. The V end was cut by 5 bases, the J end by 0 bases, with 11 bases between. Germline loops: CDR1 SGHTA, CDR2 FQGTGA. CDR3 size: 15 residues. Here the CDR3 DNA reads TGTGCCAGCAGCCGCTACCAGAGCTCCTACAATGAGCAGTTCTTC. This sequence encodes CASSRYQSSYNEQFF.

The chain is built from TRBV10-3 and TRBJ2-3, with 7 bases matching TRBD1. J was trimmed by 0 bases and V by 6 bases; bases with no gene match: 6. The CDR3 is 15 residues long. CDR1 is ENHRY and CDR2 is SYGVKD in the germline V gene. CDR3 loop: CAIRARDRSTDTQYF. CDR3 sequence (DNA): TGTGCCATCAGGGCCCGGGACAGAAGCACAGATACGCAGTATTTT.

This clone has just one count. The J gene is TRBJ2-2, the V gene TRBV29-1; 8 bases are a match to TRBD2. Germline CDR1 is SQVTM and CDR2 is ANQGSEA. After removal of 5 bases from V and 7 bases from J, the junction contained 6 bases not matched to a gene. This CDR3 contains 13 residues. CDR3 coding DNA: TGCAGCGTTAGGCGGGGGGCTGGCGGGGAGCTGTTTTTT. It translates to CSVRRGAGGELFF.

The rearrangement uses TRBV3-1 (or the pseudogene TRBV3-2) and TRBJ2-3, with 7 bases lining up with TRBD2. CDR3 size: 16 residues. Germline CDR1 and CDR2: LGHDT and YNNKEL (reference sequence). Losses at the gene ends were 1 base for V and 3 bases for J; bases not matched to a gene: 7. CDR3 loop: CASSQVGRGQTDTQYF. CDR3 bases: TGTGCCAGCAGCCAAGTAGGGAGGGGTCAAACAGATACGCAGTATTTT.

The chain combines TRBV9 with TRBJ1-3; D is uncertain. Germline V gene sequence: CDR1 SGDLS, CDR2 YYNGEE. V lost 0 bases to trimming and J lost 0 bases, with 7 bases between them. There are 15 residues in the CDR3. The CDR3 nucleotides read TGTGCCAGCAGCGTAGGGGCAAGCTCTGGAAACACCATATATTTT. Amino acid sequence: CASSVGASSGNTIYF.

For the CDR3, the DNA is TGTGCCAGCCGCAGACTAGCGGGGGTCAATGAGCAGTTCTTC. Its translation is CASRRLAGVNEQFF. The rearrangement uses TRBV2 and TRBJ2-1; TRBD2 aligns across 12 bases. CDR3 length: 14 amino acids. CDR1 and CDR2 from the germline V gene are SNHLY and FYNNEI. J lost 6 bases, V lost 8 bases, and 5 bases had no gene match.